This is a list of T cell receptor beta chains from one sample in a study of cytomegalovirus exposure and HLA in healthy donors. Assay used: immunoSEQ multiplex PCR; TCRdb lists only in-frame clones, some missing. The sample comprises 200,000 to 300,000 clones, roughly 82% of which are singletons, and 5% to 6% rests with the top ten. The sequenced sample consisted of PBMCs. The receptors come from a woman between 35 and 50 years old in good health and CMV-seropositive. The CDR3 runs from the conserved cysteine through the conserved F or W. A D gene is named only where the DNA matches it firmly. Rows give clone size only sometimes, using once, few, many, or a class for an expanded clone.

NA	TRBV5-8	TRBJ1-4	NA	TGTGCCAGCAGCTTGGACAGGGCTAATGAAAAACTGTTTTTT	CASSLDRANEKLFF
once	TRBV5-8	TRBJ1-1	TRBD1	TGTGCCAGCAGCCCCTGGGACAGGGAAGCTTTCTTT	CASSPWDREAFF
NA	TRBV7-2	TRBJ1-1	NA	TGTGCCAGCAGCTTACAGGGAGGAGGCACTGAAGCTTTCTTT	CASSLQGGGTEAFF
NA	TRBV30	TRBJ1-1	TRBD1	TGTGCCTGGAGTGCTGGACAGGGACGAGCTTTCTTT	CAWSAGQGRAFF
once	TRBV5-1	TRBJ2-1	TRBD1	TGCGCCAGCAGCTTGGGCATGGGACAGGGAGACAATGAGCAGTTCTTC	CASSLGMGQGDNEQFF
NA	TRBV2	TRBJ2-2	TRBD2	TGTGCCAGCAGGGCGGGAGGGGGCACCGGGGAGCTGTTTTTT	CASRAGGGTGELFF
NA	TRBV9	TRBJ1-6	NA	TGTGCCAGCAGCGCTGGAGTGAGAGGCTTCTATAATTCACCCCTCCACTTT	CASSAGVRGFYNSPLHF
NA	TRBV2	TRBJ1-1	NA	TGTGCCAGCAGGGGGGGTCGGCCTGAAGCTTTCTTT	CASRGGRPEAFF
NA	TRBV7-3	TRBJ2-1	TRBD2	TGTGCCAGCAGCTTACTTAGCGGGCCTTACAATGAGCAGTTCTTC	CASSLLSGPYNEQFF
NA	TRBV5-1	TRBJ1-1	TRBD1	TGCGCCAGCAGCGTAAAGACAGGGGTCCCTGAAGCTTTCTTT	CASSVKTGVPEAFF
NA	TRBV9	TRBJ2-1	TRBD2	TGTGCCAGCAGCGTAATCCCGCAGACTAGCGGGAGAATCTATGAGCAGTTCTTC	CASSVIPQTSGRIYEQFF
NA	TRBV5-3	TRBJ2-7	TRBD2	TGTGCCAGAAGCTTCATCCTCGGGCGGGAGATACACGAGCAGTACTTC	CARSFILGREIHEQYF
once	TRBV30	TRBJ1-1	NA	TGTGCGGGGGCGACCACTTATGCTTACACTGAAGCTTTCTTT	CAGATTYAYTEAFF
NA	TRBV6-6	TRBJ1-2	NA	TGTGCCAGCAGTCGAGAATATGGCTACACCTTC	CASSREYGYTF
NA	TRBV30	TRBJ1-6	NA	TGTGCCTGGAGTGTCGCTGACAGTATCTGGGGCTCACCCCTCCACTTT	CAWSVADSIWGSPLHF
NA	TRBV7-6	TRBJ2-7	TRBD1	TGTGCCAGCAGCTCAGGACAGGGGGCATGGGACGAGCAGTACTTC	CASSSGQGAWDEQYF